The 29 T cell receptor beta chains in this list originate from one sample, sequenced in a study of cytomegalovirus exposure and HLA in healthy donors. The study ran its PCR with 60 Vbeta and 13 Jbeta primers. TCRdb's copy holds only in-frame clones and misses some; the assay was immunoSEQ multiplex PCR. Of about 110,000 clones listed, 73% are singletons. Source material: PBMCs. The source of these receptors is a man aged 25-45 years in good health and CMV-seronegative.

This clone was seen only once. CDR3 DNA sequence: TGCGCCAGCAGCTTGGGCAGTTCCTACGAGCAGTACTTC. Translation: CASSLGSSYEQYF. The chain is built from TRBV5-1 and TRBJ2-7; D is unclear. The length of the CDR3 is 13 residues. Trimming cost V 0 bases and J 1 base, with 5 bases left between them. Germline V gene sequence: CDR1 SGHRS, CDR2 YFSETQ.

This sequence joins TRBV12-5 and TRBJ1-1; D is unresolved. The V end was cut by 3 bases, the J end by 7 bases, with 9 bases between. CDR1 and CDR2 from the germline V gene are LGHNT and FRNRAP. The CDR3 covers 12 residues. The CDR3 sequence: CASGLLRIEAFF. DNA of the CDR3: TGTGCTAGTGGTTTATTGCGGATTGAAGCTTTCTTT.

The V and J genes are TRBV30 and TRBJ2-7; 9 nucleotides agree with TRBD1. Germline lookup yields CDR1 GTSNPN and CDR2 SVGIG (reference sequence). J gave up 6 bases and V 4 bases, and 13 bases lay outside the gene matches. The CDR3 totals 15 residues. This chain's CDR3 is CAWTPGGTGPLEQYF. The CDR3 DNA reads TGTGCCTGGACCCCTGGGGGGACAGGGCCCCTCGAGCAGTACTTC.

This clone was seen just once. The gene calls are TRBV19 and TRBJ1-1, with 7 positions matching TRBD1. The CDR3 has 16 residues. The V and J ends lost 8 bases and 6 bases, in that order; junction bases with no gene match: 18. Per germline, CDR1 LNHDA and CDR2 SQIVND (reference sequence). The chain's CDR3 is CASLTRSRTGNPEAFF. DNA of the CDR3: TGTGCCAGTCTTACAAGATCCAGGACAGGCAATCCTGAAGCTTTCTTT.

As for this clone: Its ends do not fully match the called genes, so a read error is possible. The chain joins TRBV5-1 to TRBJ2-5; D is unresolved. This CDR3 comprises 14 residues. Germline V gene data show CDR1 as SGHRS and CDR2 as YFSETQ. The CDR3 nucleotides read TGCGCCAGCAGCTTGGGTTCAGTCCAAGAGGCCCAGTACTTC. Translating gives CASSLGSVQEAQYF.

The sample holds many counts of this clone. The chain links TRBV19 to TRBJ1-5, with D hard to call. Germline values: CDR1 LNHDA, CDR2 SQIVND (reference sequence). CDR3 length: 15 amino acids. Trimming removed 4 bases at V and 0 bases at J, with 10 bases between. The CDR3 sequence: CASSRAAYSNQPQHF. The CDR3 nucleotides are TGTGCCAGTAGTAGGGCAGCATATAGCAATCAGCCCCAGCATTTT.

The rearrangement links TRBV18 to TRBJ2-7, with TRBD1 matching over 7 bases. Looked up from germline, CDR1 is KGHSH and CDR2 is LQKENI. The length of the CDR3 is 12 residues. Trimming at V came to 4 bases and at J to 3 bases, leaving 0 bases not matched to a gene. The CDR3 sequence: CASSRDSYEQYF. Here the CDR3 DNA reads TGTGCCAGCTCACGGGACAGCTACGAGCAGTACTTC.

The chain is built from TRBV6-5 and TRBJ2-1; TRBD2 aligns across 7 bases. V was clipped by 8 bases and J by 4 bases; unmatched bases: 8. Per germline, CDR1 MNHEY and CDR2 SVGAGI. The CDR3 has 14 amino acids. The CDR3: CASVKRGTYNEQFF. In nucleotides, the CDR3 is TGTGCCAGCGTCAAGCGGGGAACATACAATGAGCAGTTCTTC.

V gene TRBV9 combines with J gene TRBJ1-4; 8 bases are shared with TRBD1. CDR1 is SGDLS and CDR2 is YYNGEE in the germline V gene. J lost 5 bases, V lost 4 bases, and 7 bases had no gene match. This CDR3 contains 15 residues. The CDR3 region has the DNA TGTGCCAGCAGCTTCGGACAGGGAGGGAATGAAAAACTGTTTTTT. It yields the protein CASSFGQGGNEKLFF.

This sequence joins TRBV19 and TRBJ1-5; D unresolved. Germline CDR1 and CDR2: LNHDA and SQIVND (reference sequence). This CDR3 is built from 15 residues. Trimming removed 1 base from V and 4 bases from J, with 11 bases in between. DNA of the CDR3: TGTGCCAGTAGTATAGGCGAAGCACTAAATCAGCCCCAGCATTTT. This sequence encodes CASSIGEALNQPQHF.

The chain links TRBV7-6 to TRBJ2-7; 7 nucleotides line up with TRBD2. J lost 6 bases, V lost 5 bases, and 10 bases had no gene match. Germline V gene sequence: CDR1 SGHVS, CDR2 FNYEAQ. The CDR3 extends over 14 amino acids. The CDR3 bases are TGTGCCAGCAGCCAGCCGGAGGGGAGGGTCGAGCAGTACTTC. Its protein product is CASSQPEGRVEQYF.

This clone has a handful of counts. In DNA, the CDR3 is TGCGCCAGCAGCTTGGGCCAGCTAGCGGGGGGTCAAGAGACCCAGTACTTC. Its protein product is CASSLGQLAGGQETQYF. This chain connects TRBV5-1 to TRBJ2-5; TRBD2 agrees at 11 bases. The CDR3 length is 17 residues. Germline V gene sequence: CDR1 SGHRS, CDR2 YFSETQ. With V trimmed by 0 bases and J by 2 bases, 6 bases remained unmatched.

This clone was counted once. V gene TRBV18 combines with J gene TRBJ2-5; D ambiguous. The CDR3 length is 14 residues. CDR1 and CDR2 (germline): KGHSH, LQKENI. V was pared by 3 bases and J by 2 bases, with 10 bases between. The CDR3 nucleotides read TGTGCCAGCTCACCTCAAAGGCGGCAAGAGACCCAGTACTTC. This gives the protein CASSPQRRQETQYF.

This clone has a handful of counts. Compared with germline, one end of the junction differs, possibly owing to a read error. The chain recombines TRBV7-9 with TRBJ2-7, with 7 bases that match TRBD1. Germline-derived CDR1 and CDR2 are SEHNR and FQNEAQ (reference sequence). The CDR3 extends over 13 amino acids. The CDR3 reads CSSSVGTANEQYF. The CDR3 DNA reads as TGTTCCAGCAGCGTAGGGACAGCAAACGAGCAGTACTTC.

This chain joins TRBV27 and TRBJ2-7; TRBD1 aligns across 10 bases. Germline CDR1 and CDR2: MNHEY and SMNVEV (reference sequence). J lost 2 bases, V lost 3 bases, and 13 bases had no gene match. The CDR3 loop spans 18 amino acids. The DNA for the CDR3 is TGTGCCAGCAGTTTCTCCCGATCCTACGGGACAGGGGCCTACGAGCAGTACTTC. Its translation is CASSFSRSYGTGAYEQYF.

V is TRBV25-1 and J is TRBJ2-5; D possibly corresponds to TRBD1 (5 bases). Trimming stripped 1 base from V and 1 base from J, with 16 bases between. This CDR3 spans 17 amino acids. Germline V CDR1 and CDR2: MGHDK, SYGVNS. The DNA of the CDR3 is TGTGCCAGCAGTGAATCGAAAACAGGAGTTATCCAAGAGACCCAGTACTTC. This translates into CASSESKTGVIQETQYF.

The genes are TRBV7-8 and TRBJ2-1, with D uncertain. Trimming took 0 bases from V and 9 from J, leaving 9 bases between them. CDR3 size: 13 residues. Per germline, CDR1 SGHVS and CDR2 FQNEAQ. CDR3 nucleotides: TGTGCCAGCAGCTTAGCCACAACAACTGAGCAGTTCTTC. Translated: CASSLATTTEQFF.

The V gene is TRBV11-1, the J gene TRBJ1-4, with TRBD1 matching 7 bases. The CDR3 has 16 amino acids. Germline-derived CDR1 and CDR2 are SGHAT and FQDESV (reference sequence). V trimming: 3 bases; J trimming: 0 bases; junction bases outside the gene matches: 4. CDR3 nucleotide sequence: TGTGCCAGCAGCTTCGGACAGGCAACAACTAATGAAAAACTGTTTTTT. Its translation is CASSFGQATTNEKLFF.

The chain uses TRBV5-1 and TRBJ2-3; 12 nucleotides align to TRBD2. CDR3 length: 16 amino acids. The junction had 2 bases not matched to a gene; V was cut back by 2 bases and J by 1 base. The germline V gene encodes CDR1 SGHRS and CDR2 YFSETQ. The CDR3 loop is CASSFRLAGGTDTQYF. The CDR3 region has the DNA TGCGCCAGCAGCTTCCGACTAGCGGGAGGCACAGATACGCAGTATTTT.

V is TRBV6-5 and J is TRBJ1-5, with a tentative D call TRBD1 (6 bases). With 2 bases removed from V and 4 bases from J, the gap between germline ends came to 9 bases. Per germline, CDR1 MNHEY and CDR2 SVGAGI. The CDR3 totals 14 residues. The chain's CDR3 is CASSYETGNQPQHF. DNA for the CDR3: TGTGCCAGCAGTTACGAGACAGGAAATCAGCCCCAGCATTTT.

The chain couples TRBV5-4 to TRBJ1-1, with D possibly being TRBD1 (6 bases). The germline V gene encodes CDR1 SGHNT and CDR2 YYREEE (reference sequence). V lost 1 base and J lost 6, with 10 bases in between. CDR3 length equals 13 residues. The CDR3 loop is CASSLTGPSEAFF. CDR3 bases: TGTGCCAGCAGCTTGACAGGGCCTTCTGAAGCTTTCTTT. Using reference TRBV5-4 and TRBJ1-1 for the parts outside the CDR3, the full variable domain is ETGVTQSPTHLIKTRGQQVTLRCSSQSGHNTVSWYQQALGQGPQFIFQYYREEENGRGNFPPRFSGLQFPNYSSELNVNALELDDSALYLCASSLTGPSEAFFGQGTRLTVV.

This clone came up a few times. The J gene is TRBJ1-1, the V gene TRBV7-3, with TRBD1 matching over 7 bases. The trim removed 5 bases at V and 0 bases at J, leaving 15 bases unmatched. CDR1 is SGHTA, CDR2 FQGTGA, per germline. The CDR3 spans 18 residues. The CDR3 DNA sequence: TGTGCCAGCAGCCCATCGACAGGGTTTAGGGGATTGAACACTGAAGCTTTCTTT. The encoded protein is CASSPSTGFRGLNTEAFF.

V usage is TRBV28 and J usage is TRBJ2-3; D perhaps matches TRBD2 (6 bases). This CDR3 region has 14 residues. The V gene's germline CDR1 is MDHEN and CDR2 SYDVKM. Trimming pared 6 bases from V and 7 bases from J, leaving 17 bases between. The CDR3 loop is CASSLPLASNTQYF. As DNA, the CDR3 is TGTGCCAGCAGCCTTCCACTAGCTTCAAATACGCAGTATTTT.

This clone came up many times. V gene TRBV6-1 combines with J gene TRBJ1-1; D gene uncertain. Germline CDR1 MNHNS, CDR2 SASEGT. The length of the CDR3 is 13 residues. Trimming shortened V by 7 bases and J by 5 bases, and 14 bases separated the two germline ends. CDR3 region: CASTPATRTEAFF. The CDR3 DNA is TGTGCCAGCACCCCCGCGACAAGGACTGAAGCTTTCTTT.

This clone was picked up a small number of times. V and J are TRBV9 and TRBJ2-5, with TRBD2 identical over 7 bases. CDR3 length: 11 residues. Per the germline V gene, CDR1 is SGDLS and CDR2 is YYNGEE. V lost 3 bases to trimming and J lost 7 bases; unmatched junction nucleotides: 0. Here the CDR3 DNA reads TGTGCCAGCAGCGGGGGGGGGACCCAGTACTTC. It encodes CASSGGGTQYF.

This clone was counted a few times. This chain links TRBV4-1 with TRBJ2-1; D possibly corresponds to TRBD2 (7 bases). The CDR3 runs 17 residues. The germline gives CDR1 MGHRA, CDR2 YSYEKL. V lost 4 bases, J lost 0 bases, and 16 bases lay in between. The CDR3 nucleotides are TGCGCCAGCAGCCCACGAGATAGGGGGGGCTCCTACAATGAGCAGTTCTTC. It yields the protein CASSPRDRGGSYNEQFF.

The V gene is TRBV5-4, the J gene TRBJ1-5; maybe TRBD1 (6 bases). Trimming shortened V by 0 bases and J by 2 bases, and 6 bases separated the two germline ends. This CDR3 region has 14 residues. CDR1 is SGHNT, CDR2 YYREEE, per germline (reference sequence). In nucleotides, the CDR3 is TGTGCCAGCAGCTTGGCAGGGGGCAATCAGCCCCAGCATTTT. Translating gives CASSLAGGNQPQHF.

This chain joins TRBV27 and TRBJ1-4; 7 nucleotides match TRBD1. Germline values: CDR1 MNHEY, CDR2 SMNVEV (reference sequence). This CDR3 region has 22 residues. Trimming at V came to 4 bases and at J to 2 bases, leaving 25 bases not matched to a gene. CDR3 amino acids: CASSSKTGDILFVPGTNEKLFF. In DNA form, the CDR3 reads TGTGCCAGCAGTTCTAAAACAGGGGATATCCTCTTTGTACCGGGGACTAATGAAAAACTGTTTTTT.

The rearrangement joins TRBV5-6 to TRBJ1-5; 11 bases map to TRBD1. Germline CDR1 SGHDT, CDR2 YYEEEE. The CDR3 is 16 residues long. V dropped 5 bases and J dropped 4; count of bases not matched to a gene: 8. CDR3 residues: CASSTLGQGGNQPQHF. For the CDR3, the DNA is TGTGCCAGCAGTACCCTGGGACAGGGGGGGAATCAGCCCCAGCATTTT.